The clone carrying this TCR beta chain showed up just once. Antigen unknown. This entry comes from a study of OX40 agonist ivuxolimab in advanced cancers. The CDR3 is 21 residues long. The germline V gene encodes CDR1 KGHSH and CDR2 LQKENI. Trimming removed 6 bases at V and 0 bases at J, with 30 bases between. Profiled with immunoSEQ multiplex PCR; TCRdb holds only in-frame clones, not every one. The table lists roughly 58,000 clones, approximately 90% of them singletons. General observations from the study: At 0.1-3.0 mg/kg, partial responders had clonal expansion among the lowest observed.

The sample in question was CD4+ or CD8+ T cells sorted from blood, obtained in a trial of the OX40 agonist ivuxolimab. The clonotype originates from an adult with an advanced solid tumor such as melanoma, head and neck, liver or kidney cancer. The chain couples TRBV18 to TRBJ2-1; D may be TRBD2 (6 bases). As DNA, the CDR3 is TGTGCCAGCTCTCCCCTGGAGGGCAGGGCCGGCTCCCGGAGCTCCTACAATGAGCAGTTCTTC. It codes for CASSPLEGRAGSRSSYNEQFF.